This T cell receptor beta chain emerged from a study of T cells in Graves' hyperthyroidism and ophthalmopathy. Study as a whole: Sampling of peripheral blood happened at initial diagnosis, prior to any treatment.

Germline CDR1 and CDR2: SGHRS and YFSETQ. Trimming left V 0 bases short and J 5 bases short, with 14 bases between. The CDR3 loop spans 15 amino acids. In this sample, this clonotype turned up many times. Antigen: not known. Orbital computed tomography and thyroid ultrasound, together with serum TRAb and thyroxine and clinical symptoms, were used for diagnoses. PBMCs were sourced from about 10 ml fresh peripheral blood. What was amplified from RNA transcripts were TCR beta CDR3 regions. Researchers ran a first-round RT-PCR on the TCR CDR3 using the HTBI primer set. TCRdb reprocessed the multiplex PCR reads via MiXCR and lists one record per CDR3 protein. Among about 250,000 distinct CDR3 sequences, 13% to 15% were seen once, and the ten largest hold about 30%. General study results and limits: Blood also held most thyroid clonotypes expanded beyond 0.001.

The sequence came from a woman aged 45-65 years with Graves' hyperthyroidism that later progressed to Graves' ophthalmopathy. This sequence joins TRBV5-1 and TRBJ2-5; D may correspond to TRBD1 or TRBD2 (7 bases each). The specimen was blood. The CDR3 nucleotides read TGCGCCAGCAGCTTGGGACAGGGAGGGTCGGAGACCCAGTACTTC. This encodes CASSLGQGGSETQYF.